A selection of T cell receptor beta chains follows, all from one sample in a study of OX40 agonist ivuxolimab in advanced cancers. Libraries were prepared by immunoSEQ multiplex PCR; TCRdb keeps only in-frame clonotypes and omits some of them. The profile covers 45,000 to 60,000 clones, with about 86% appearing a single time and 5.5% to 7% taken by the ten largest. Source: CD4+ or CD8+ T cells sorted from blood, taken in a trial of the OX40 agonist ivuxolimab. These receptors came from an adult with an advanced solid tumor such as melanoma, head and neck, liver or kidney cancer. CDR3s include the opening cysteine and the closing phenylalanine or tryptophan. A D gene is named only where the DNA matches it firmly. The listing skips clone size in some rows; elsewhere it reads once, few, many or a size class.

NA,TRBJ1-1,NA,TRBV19,CASSRQYMNTEAFF,TGTGCCAGTAGTCGGCAGTACATGAACACTGAAGCTTTCTTT
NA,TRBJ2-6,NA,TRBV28,CASSWGASGANVLTF,TGTGCCAGCAGTTGGGGGGCCTCTGGGGCCAACGTCCTGACTTTC
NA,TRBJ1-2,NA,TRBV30,CAWTPRLEPNYGYTF,TGTGCCTGGACCCCTCGGCTTGAACCGAACTATGGCTACACCTTC
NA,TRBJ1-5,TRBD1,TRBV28,CASILATGSSDYSNQPQHF,TGTGCCAGCATACTAGCGACAGGGTCCTCCGACTATAGCAATCAGCCCCAGCATTTT
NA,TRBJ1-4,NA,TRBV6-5,CASSYGGADEKLFF,TGTGCCAGCAGTTACGGGGGGGCAGATGAAAAACTGTTTTTT
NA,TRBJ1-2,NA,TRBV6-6,CASSPPDSNYGYTF,TGTGCCAGCAGCCCCCCTGACAGTAACTATGGCTACACCTTC
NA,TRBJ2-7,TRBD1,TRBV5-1,CASSLLGQGPYEQYF,TGCGCCAGCAGCTTGTTGGGACAGGGTCCCTACGAGCAGTACTTC
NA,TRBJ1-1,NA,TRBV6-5,CASSYWARDTEAFF,TGTGCCAGCAGTTACTGGGCGCGGGACACTGAAGCTTTCTTT
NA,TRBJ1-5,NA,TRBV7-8,CASSDRGSYSNQPQHF,TGTGCCAGCAGCGATAGGGGGAGTTATAGCAATCAGCCCCAGCATTTT
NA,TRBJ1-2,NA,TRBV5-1,CASSDGVSYGYTF,TGCGCCAGCAGCGACGGGGTTAGCTATGGCTACACCTTC
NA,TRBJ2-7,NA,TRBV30,CAWSNPRGIFYEQYF,TGTGCCTGGAGCAACCCTCGGGGGATTTTCTACGAGCAGTACTTC
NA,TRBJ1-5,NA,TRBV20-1,CPWGNQPQHF,TGCCCCTGGGGCAATCAGCCCCAGCATTTT
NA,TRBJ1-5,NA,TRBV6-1,CASSQWGGQPQHF,TGTGCCAGCAGCCAGTGGGGAGGTCAGCCCCAGCATTTT
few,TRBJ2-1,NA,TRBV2,CASNNMMVRDTIFF,TGTGCCAGCAATAACATGATGGTCCGGGACACCATTTTCTTC
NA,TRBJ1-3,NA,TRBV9,CASSQRNVSGNTIYF,TGTGCCAGCAGCCAAAGAAACGTCTCTGGAAACACCATATATTTT
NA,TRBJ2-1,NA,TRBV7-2,CASSPGSYNEQFF,TGTGCCAGCAGCCCGGGGTCTTACAATGAGCAGTTCTTC
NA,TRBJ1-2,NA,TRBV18,CASSPSQGYYGYTF,TGTGCCAGCTCACCATCCCAGGGGTACTATGGCTACACCTTC
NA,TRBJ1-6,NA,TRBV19,CASSMRELDSPLHF,TGTGCCAGTAGTATGAGGGAGTTGGATTCACCCCTCCACTTT
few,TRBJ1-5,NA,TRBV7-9,CASSLGQASNQPQHF,TGTGCCAGCAGCTTAGGCCAGGCGAGCAATCAGCCCCAGCATTTT